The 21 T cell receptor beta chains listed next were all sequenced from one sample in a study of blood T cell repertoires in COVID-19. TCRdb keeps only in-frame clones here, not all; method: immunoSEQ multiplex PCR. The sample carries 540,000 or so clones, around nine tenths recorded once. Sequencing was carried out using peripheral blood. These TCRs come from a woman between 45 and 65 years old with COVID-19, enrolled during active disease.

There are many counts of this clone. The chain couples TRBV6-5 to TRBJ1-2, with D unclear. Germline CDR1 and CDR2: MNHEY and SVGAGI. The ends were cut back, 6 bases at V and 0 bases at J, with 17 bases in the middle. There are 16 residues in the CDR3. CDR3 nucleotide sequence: TGTGCCAGCAGCTACAGAGGCCGGGGTACTAACTATGGCTACACCTTC. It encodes CASSYRGRGTNYGYTF.

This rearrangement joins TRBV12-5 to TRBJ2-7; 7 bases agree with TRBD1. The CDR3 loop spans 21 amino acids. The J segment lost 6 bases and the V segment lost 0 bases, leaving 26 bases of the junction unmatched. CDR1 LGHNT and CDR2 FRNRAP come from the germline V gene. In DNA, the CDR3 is TGTGCTAGTGGTTTGGTACTAGGGTTTTCAGGGGTAGTATCCACAGGGGCCGAGCAGTACTTC. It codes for CASGLVLGFSGVVSTGAEQYF.

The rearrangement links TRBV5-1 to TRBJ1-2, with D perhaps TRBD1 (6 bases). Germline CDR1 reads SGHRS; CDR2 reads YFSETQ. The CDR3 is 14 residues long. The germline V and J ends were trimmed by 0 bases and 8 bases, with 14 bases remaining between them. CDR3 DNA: TGCGCCAGCAGCTTGGGGCAGGGGCTGGAGGGCTACACCTTC. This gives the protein CASSLGQGLEGYTF. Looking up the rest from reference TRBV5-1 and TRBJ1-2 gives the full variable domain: KAGVTQTPRYLIKTRGQQVTLSCSPISGHRSVSWYQQTPGQGLQFLFEYFSETQRNKGNFPGRFSGRQFSNSRSEMNVSTLELGDSALYLCASSLGQGLEGYTFGSGTRLTVV.

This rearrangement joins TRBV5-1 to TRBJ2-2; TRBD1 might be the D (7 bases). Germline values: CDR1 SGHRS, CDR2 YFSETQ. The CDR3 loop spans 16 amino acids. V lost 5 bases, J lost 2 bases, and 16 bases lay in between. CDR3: CASSPLTGTNTGELFF. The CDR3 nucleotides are TGCGCCAGCAGTCCACTGACAGGGACTAACACCGGGGAGCTGTTTTTT.

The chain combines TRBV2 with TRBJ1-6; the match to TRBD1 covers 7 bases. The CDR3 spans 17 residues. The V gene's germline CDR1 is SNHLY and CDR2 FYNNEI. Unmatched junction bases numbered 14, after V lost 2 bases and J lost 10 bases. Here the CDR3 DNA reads TGTGCCAGCAGTGAACTTCCGGGACAGAGCCCCCAATCACCCCTCCACTTT. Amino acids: CASSELPGQSPQSPLHF.

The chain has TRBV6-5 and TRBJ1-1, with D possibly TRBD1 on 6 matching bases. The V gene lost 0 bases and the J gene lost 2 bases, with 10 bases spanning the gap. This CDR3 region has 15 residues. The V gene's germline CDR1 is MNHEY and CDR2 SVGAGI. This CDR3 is CASSYSPGANTEAFF. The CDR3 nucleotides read TGTGCCAGCAGTTACTCACCAGGGGCAAACACTGAAGCTTTCTTT.

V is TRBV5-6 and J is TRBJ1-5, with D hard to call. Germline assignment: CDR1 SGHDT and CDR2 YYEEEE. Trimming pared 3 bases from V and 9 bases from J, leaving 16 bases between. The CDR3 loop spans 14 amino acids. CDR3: CASSSLAAVGPQHF. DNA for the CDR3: TGTGCCAGCAGCTCCCTCGCGGCGGTAGGGCCCCAGCATTTT.

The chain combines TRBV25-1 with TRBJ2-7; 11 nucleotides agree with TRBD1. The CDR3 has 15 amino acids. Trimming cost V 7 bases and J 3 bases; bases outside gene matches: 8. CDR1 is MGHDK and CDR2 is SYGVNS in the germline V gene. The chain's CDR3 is CASNTRTGGIYEQYF. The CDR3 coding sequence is TGTGCCAGCAACACCCGGACAGGGGGCATCTACGAGCAGTACTTC.

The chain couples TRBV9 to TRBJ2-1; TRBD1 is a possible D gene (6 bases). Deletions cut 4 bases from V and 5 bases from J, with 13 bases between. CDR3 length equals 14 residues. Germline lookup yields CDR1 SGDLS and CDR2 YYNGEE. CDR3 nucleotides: TGTGCCAGCAGCCGGCGGACAGAAAACAATGAGCAGTTCTTC. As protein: CASSRRTENNEQFF.

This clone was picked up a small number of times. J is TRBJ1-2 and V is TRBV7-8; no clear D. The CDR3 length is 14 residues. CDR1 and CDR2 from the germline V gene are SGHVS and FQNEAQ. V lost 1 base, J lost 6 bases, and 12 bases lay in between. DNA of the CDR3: TGTGCCAGCAGCTTAGGCCCGCGGGCGGATGGCTACACCTTC. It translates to CASSLGPRADGYTF.

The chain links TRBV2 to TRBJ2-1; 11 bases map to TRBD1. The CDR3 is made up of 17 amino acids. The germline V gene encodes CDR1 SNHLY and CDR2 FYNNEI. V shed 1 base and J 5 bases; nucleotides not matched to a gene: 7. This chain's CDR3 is CASSEGIGTGGNNEQFF. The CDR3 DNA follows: TGTGCCAGCAGTGAAGGGATCGGGACAGGGGGAAACAATGAGCAGTTCTTC.

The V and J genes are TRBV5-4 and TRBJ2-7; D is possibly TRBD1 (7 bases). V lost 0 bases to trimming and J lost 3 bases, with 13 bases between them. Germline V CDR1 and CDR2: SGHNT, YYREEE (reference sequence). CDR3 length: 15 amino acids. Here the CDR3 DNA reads TGTGCCAGCAGCTTGGTCGCAGGGGGGTACTACGAGCAGTACTTC. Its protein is CASSLVAGGYYEQYF.

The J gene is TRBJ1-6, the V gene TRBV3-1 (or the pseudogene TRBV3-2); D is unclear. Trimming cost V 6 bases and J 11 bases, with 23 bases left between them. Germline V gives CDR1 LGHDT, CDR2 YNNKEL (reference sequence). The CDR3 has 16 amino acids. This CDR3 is CASSRRNAARGTPLHF. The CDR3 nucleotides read TGTGCCAGCAGTCGTCGGAACGCCGCTCGGGGAACACCCCTCCACTTT.

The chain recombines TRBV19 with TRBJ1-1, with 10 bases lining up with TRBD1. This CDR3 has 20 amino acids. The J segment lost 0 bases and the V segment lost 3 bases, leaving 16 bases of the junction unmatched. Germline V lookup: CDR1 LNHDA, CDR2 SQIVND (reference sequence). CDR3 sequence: CASSIDGQGGYASMNTEAFF. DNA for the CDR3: TGTGCCAGTAGTATCGACGGACAGGGGGGCTACGCCAGCATGAACACTGAAGCTTTCTTT.

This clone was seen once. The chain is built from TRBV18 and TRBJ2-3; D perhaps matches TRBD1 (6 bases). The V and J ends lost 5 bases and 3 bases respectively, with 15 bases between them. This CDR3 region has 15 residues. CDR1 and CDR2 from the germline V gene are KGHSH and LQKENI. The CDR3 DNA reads TGTGCCAGCTCATACAGGGTAGGAGTGACAGATACGCAGTATTTT. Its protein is CASSYRVGVTDTQYF.

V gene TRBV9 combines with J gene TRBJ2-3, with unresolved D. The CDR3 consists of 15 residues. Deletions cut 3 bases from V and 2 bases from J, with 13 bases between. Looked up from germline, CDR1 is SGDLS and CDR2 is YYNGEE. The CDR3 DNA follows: TGTGCCAGCAGCGCCTCCCCCCTCCCCACAGATACGCAGTATTTT. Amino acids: CASSASPLPTDTQYF.

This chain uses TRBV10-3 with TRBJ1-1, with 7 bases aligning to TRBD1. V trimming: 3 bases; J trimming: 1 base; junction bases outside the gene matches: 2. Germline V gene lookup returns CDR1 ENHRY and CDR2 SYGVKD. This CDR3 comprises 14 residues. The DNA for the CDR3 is TGTGCCATCAGTGATTACAGGGGGAACACTGAAGCTTTCTTT. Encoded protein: CAISDYRGNTEAFF.

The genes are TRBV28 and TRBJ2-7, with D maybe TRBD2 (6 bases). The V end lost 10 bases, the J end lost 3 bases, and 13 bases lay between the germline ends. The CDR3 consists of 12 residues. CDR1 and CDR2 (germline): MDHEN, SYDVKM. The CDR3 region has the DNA TGTGCCACCCAAGGGACTCTCTACGAGCAGTACTTC. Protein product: CATQGTLYEQYF. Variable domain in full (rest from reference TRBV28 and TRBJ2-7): DVKVTQSSRYLVKRTGEKVFLECVQDMDHENMFWYRQDPGLGLRLIYFSYDVKMKEKGDIPEGYSVSREKKERFSLILESASTNQTSMYLCATQGTLYEQYFGPGTRLTVT.

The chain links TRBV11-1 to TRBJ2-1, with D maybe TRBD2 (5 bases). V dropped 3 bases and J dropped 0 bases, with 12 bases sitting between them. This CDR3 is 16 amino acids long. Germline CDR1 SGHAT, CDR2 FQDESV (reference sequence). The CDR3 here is CASSFASRSSYNEQFF. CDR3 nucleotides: TGTGCCAGCAGCTTCGCTAGCAGAAGCTCCTACAATGAGCAGTTCTTC.

The CDR3 spells CASSLLGAGPATNEKLFF. CDR3 sequence (DNA): TGTGCCAGCAGTCTATTGGGGGCAGGCCCCGCAACTAATGAAAAACTGTTTTTT. The rearrangement joins TRBV9 to TRBJ1-4; D might be TRBD1 (6 bases). Between the trimmed V and J ends, which lost 5 bases and 0 bases, there was a span of 20 bases. This CDR3 spans 18 amino acids. Germline V gene data show CDR1 as SGDLS and CDR2 as YYNGEE. The full variable domain, rest sourced from reference TRBV9 and TRBJ1-4, is DSGVTQTPKHLITATGQRVTLRCSPRSGDLSVYWYQQSLDQGLQFLIQYYNGEERAKGNILERFSAQQFPDLHSELNLSSLELGDSALYFCASSLLGAGPATNEKLFFGSGTQLSVL.

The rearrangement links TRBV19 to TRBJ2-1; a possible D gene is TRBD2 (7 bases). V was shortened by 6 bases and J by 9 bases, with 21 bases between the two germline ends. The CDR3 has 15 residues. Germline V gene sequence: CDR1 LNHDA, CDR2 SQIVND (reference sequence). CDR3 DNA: TGTGCCAGTAGGGGGGGGCCCGGTGAAGTGGGTGAGCAGTTCTTC. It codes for CASRGGPGEVGEQFF.